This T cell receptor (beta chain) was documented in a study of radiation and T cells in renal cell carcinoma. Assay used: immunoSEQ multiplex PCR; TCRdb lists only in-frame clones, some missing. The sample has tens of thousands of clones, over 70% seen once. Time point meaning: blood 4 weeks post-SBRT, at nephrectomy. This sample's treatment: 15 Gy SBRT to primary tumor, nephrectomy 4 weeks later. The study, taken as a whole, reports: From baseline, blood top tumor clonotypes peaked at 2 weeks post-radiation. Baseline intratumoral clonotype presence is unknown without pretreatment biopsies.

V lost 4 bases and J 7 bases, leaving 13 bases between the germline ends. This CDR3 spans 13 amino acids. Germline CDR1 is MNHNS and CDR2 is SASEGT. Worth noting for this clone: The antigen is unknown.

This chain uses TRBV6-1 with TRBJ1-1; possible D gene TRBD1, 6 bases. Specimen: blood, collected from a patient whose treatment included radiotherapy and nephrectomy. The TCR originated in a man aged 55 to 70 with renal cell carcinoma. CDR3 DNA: TGTGCCAGCAGTGTAGACAGGAGGGATGAAGCTTTCTTT. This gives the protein CASSVDRRDEAFF.